This T cell receptor beta chain is from a study of T cell responses to AZD1222 COVID-19 vaccine. Broader study findings: Nearly half of the spike-specific TCRs reportedly recognize variant regions that carry no mutations. White British ancestry dominated among donors, who included more females, and clonal diversity was possibly underestimated.

With respect to this clone: The antigen is unknown.

The table came from immunoSEQ multiplex PCR; TCRdb's copy has only in-frame clones and leaves some out. The sample has 150,000 or so clones, roughly 91% seen once; the top ten hold 5% to 6.5%. Germline V CDR1 and CDR2: MGHRA, YSYEKL. The CDR3 covers 14 residues. Between the trimmed V and J ends, which lost 1 base and 7 bases, there was a span of 13 bases. This material consisted of peripheral blood, taken 28 days after the second AZD1222 dose. The clonotype comes from an adult who received the AZD1222 COVID-19 vaccine. The chain joins TRBV4-1 to TRBJ1-2; D is undetermined. CDR3 nucleotide sequence: TGCGCCAGCAGCCAAGGACGAGGCCCGGGTGGCTACACCTTC. This encodes CASSQGRGPGGYTF.